This TCR beta chain was captured in a study of identical twins. In germline, CDR1 is SGHRS, CDR2 YFSETQ. This CDR3 spans 13 amino acids. The V end lost 1 base, the J end lost 9 bases, and 11 bases lay between the germline ends. This clonotype has just a few counts. One entry per CDR3 protein results from TCRdb running MiXCR on the 5' RACE reads. Among approximately 500,000 distinct CDR3 sequences listed, roughly a quarter were seen once. The same data also contributed to another study, on T cells expressing NK-cell markers.

The receptor was isolated from a woman under 30 in good health. Material: CD4+ T cells sorted from blood. The rearrangement links TRBV5-1 to TRBJ2-1, with a tentative D call TRBD2 (5 bases). Here the CDR3 reads CASSLIGSLEQFF. The CDR3 DNA sequence: TGCGCCAGCAGCTTGATAGGGAGCCTTGAGCAGTTCTTC.